Sequencing of this T cell receptor beta chain was carried out in a study of blood T cell repertoires in COVID-19. Study-level information: The United States, Italy and Spain were the sources of the acute and convalescent COVID-19 samples. T cells, B-cell-depleted T cells, or PBMCs provided the cDNA or gDNA that served as material.

In the source study's methods: Reference gene primer amplification yielded estimated nucleated cell counts. Some clones are missing from TCRdb's copy, which holds only in-frame ones; the method was immunoSEQ multiplex PCR. That table gives V, J and clone size, and the DNA gave D and trimming. Among about 120,000 clones listed, roughly four fifths were seen once. The CDR3 is 13 residues long. The V gene's germline CDR1 is KGHDR and CDR2 SFDVKD. The germline V and J ends were trimmed by 0 bases and 3 bases, with 4 bases remaining between them. The clonotype was recovered from a man between 45 and 60 years old with acute or convalescent COVID-19. Sequenced material: peripheral blood. The chain has TRBV24-1 and TRBJ1-1; D not resolved. The CDR3 DNA reads TGTGCCACCAGTGATTTGTATGACACTGAAGCTTTCTTT. Its translation is CATSDLYDTEAFF.